Included here is one T cell receptor beta chain sequence, with context. Its matching antigen is unknown. This entry comes from a study of beta chain features in type 1 diabetes. Regarding the study as a whole: Reads derived from cDNA could over-represent cells showing high TCR expression.

Sequencing targeted expressed TCRB transcripts, as all isolated RNA had been reverse transcribed. The method was immunoSEQ multiplex PCR; TCRdb's version includes in-frame clones alone and lacks a portion of them. Of roughly 240,000 clones detected, around an eighth appear once; the ten largest clones hold more than 0.025%. Every donor provided one heparinised blood draw, which averaged approximately 100 mL. Each of the CD4+ naive, central memory, regulatory and stem cell-like memory populations was sorted via CD45RO/CCR7/CD25/CD127/CD95/CD27. Germline values: CDR1 LGHNA, CDR2 YNFKEQ. V lost 4 bases and J lost 6; bases outside the gene matches: 10. The CDR3 has 15 amino acids.

The sample was naive CD4+ T cells from blood. This chain joins TRBV4-2 and TRBJ1-2; 8 positions match TRBD1. The source of this sequence is a woman aged 40 to 49 in good health. CDR3 nucleotide sequence: TGTGCCAGCAGCCGCCCGGACAGGGAGAAGGATGGCTACACCTTC. Translation: CASSRPDREKDGYTF.